The 14 T cell receptor beta chains below were found in one sample sequenced in a study of T-cell memory formation after mild COVID-19. Via MiXCR, TCRdb re-called the 5' RACE reads, giving one row per CDR3 protein. The data contain some 300,000 distinct CDR3 sequences, approximately 19% of them singletons. The material sequenced was PBMCs or a T cell subset sorted from them (not recorded which). The receptors shown here come from a man aged 18-30 years who had mild COVID-19 (a few samples of this study predate the infection). Cell type and time point are not known.

This clonotype showed up just a few times. The chain combines TRBV12-3 or TRBV12-4 with TRBJ1-6; 12 nucleotides agree with TRBD1. V was pared by 4 bases and J by 7 bases, with 5 bases of the junction left unmatched. CDR3 size: 16 residues. CDR3 residues: CASSSGGQGANSPLHF. Here the CDR3 DNA reads TGTGCCAGCAGTTCCGGGGGACAGGGGGCAAATTCACCCCTCCACTTT.

The V gene is TRBV27, the J gene TRBJ2-3; 13 bases are shared with TRBD2. Germline V CDR1 and CDR2: MNHEY, SMNVEV (reference sequence). With 5 bases clipped from V and 5 bases from J, the junction kept 4 bases outside the gene matches. There are 15 residues in the CDR3. For the CDR3, the DNA is TGTGCCAGCAGTACTAGCGGGGGGGGAATAGATACGCAGTATTTT. This sequence encodes CASSTSGGGIDTQYF.

As DNA, the CDR3 is TGTGCCAGCAGCTCGGGACAGCTCAGAAGCACAGATACGCAGTATTTT. It encodes CASSSGQLRSTDTQYF. This chain connects TRBV5-4 to TRBJ2-3; 7 nucleotides line up with TRBD1. The CDR3 covers 16 residues. Germline CDR1 and CDR2: SGHNT and YYREEE (reference sequence). V was pared by 3 bases and J by 0 bases, with 7 bases of the junction left unmatched.

This clonotype has a handful of counts. This chain connects TRBV6-1 to TRBJ1-4; maybe TRBD1 (6 bases). CDR3 length equals 16 residues. Between the trimmed V and J ends, which lost 4 bases and 0 bases, there was a span of 12 bases. Germline V gene lookup returns CDR1 MNHNS and CDR2 SASEGT. CDR3 sequence reads: CASSATPGATNEKLFF. The CDR3 nucleotides read TGTGCCAGCAGTGCAACCCCAGGGGCAACTAATGAAAAACTGTTTTTT.

This rearrangement joins TRBV6-6 to TRBJ1-3, with D unresolved. The CDR3 has 14 amino acids. Germline-derived CDR1 and CDR2 are MNHNY and SVGAGI (reference sequence). The V end lost 6 bases, the J end lost 4 bases, and 13 bases lay between the germline ends. CDR3 in DNA: TGTGCCAGCAGAAAACCTGTTTCCGGAAACACCATATATTTT. As protein: CASRKPVSGNTIYF.

The chain links TRBV18 to TRBJ2-7, with 8 nucleotides matching TRBD1. The J segment lost 2 bases and the V segment lost 5 bases, leaving 5 bases of the junction unmatched. Germline loops: CDR1 KGHSH, CDR2 LQKENI. This CDR3 comprises 14 residues. The CDR3 here is CASSRRQGTYEQYV. CDR3 DNA: TGTGCCAGCTCAAGGAGACAGGGGACCTACGAGCAGTACGTC.

This clonotype was picked up a small number of times. V gene TRBV10-2 combines with J gene TRBJ2-1; D assignment may be TRBD1 or TRBD2 (6 bases each). Germline CDR1 is WSHSY and CDR2 is SAAADI. The CDR3 loop spans 17 amino acids. The V and J ends lost 8 bases and 1 base respectively, with 21 bases between them. CDR3 in DNA: TGCGCCAGCGTGTCCCGCGGGAAGGGGGGATCCTACAATGAGCAGTTCTTC. Translated, it gives CASVSRGKGGSYNEQFF.

This clonotype was seen more than once but under ten times. The V gene is TRBV11-3, the J gene TRBJ2-3; D may be TRBD1 or TRBD2 (6 bases each). The CDR3 covers 15 residues. Germline V gene data show CDR1 as SGHNT and CDR2 as YENEEA. Trimming took 4 bases from V and 3 from J, leaving 14 bases between them. CDR3 sequence reads: CASSSYGGGTDTQYF. The CDR3 nucleotides are TGTGCCAGCAGCTCGTACGGGGGCGGGACAGATACGCAGTATTTT. The full variable domain, with the rest looked up from reference TRBV11-3 and TRBJ2-3, is EAGVVQSPRYKIIEKKQPVAFWCNPISGHNTLYWYLQNLGQGPELLIRYENEEAVDDSQLPKDRFSAERLKGVDSTLKIQPAELGDSAVYLCASSSYGGGTDTQYFGPGTRLTVL.

CDR3 in amino acids: CASSPLGGEGETQYF. Written as DNA, the CDR3 is TGTGCCAGCAGCCCCCTTGGGGGGGAAGGCGAGACCCAGTACTTC. This sequence joins TRBV4-2 and TRBJ2-5; 7 bases line up with TRBD2. CDR1 LGHNA and CDR2 YNFKEQ come from the germline V gene. V lost 4 bases to trimming and J lost 5 bases; unmatched junction nucleotides: 10. The CDR3 consists of 15 residues.

This clonotype was counted at least ten times. This chain's CDR3 is CASSLEGVYQETQYF. The CDR3 nucleotides read TGCGCCAGCAGCTTGGAGGGGGTCTACCAAGAGACCCAGTACTTC. The chain joins TRBV5-1 to TRBJ2-5; tentatively, D is TRBD1 (6 bases). The length of the CDR3 is 15 residues. Trimming cost V 0 bases and J 0 bases, with 9 bases left between them. Per germline, CDR1 SGHRS and CDR2 YFSETQ. The variable domain in full, with the rest retrieved from reference TRBV5-1 and TRBJ2-5, is KAGVTQTPRYLIKTRGQQVTLSCSPISGHRSVSWYQQTPGQGLQFLFEYFSETQRNKGNFPGRFSGRQFSNSRSEMNVSTLELGDSALYLCASSLEGVYQETQYFGPGTRLLVL.

This clonotype was detected only a few times. The chain recombines TRBV19 with TRBJ2-1, with D perhaps matching TRBD2 (5 bases). Germline V gives CDR1 LNHDA, CDR2 SQIVND (reference sequence). This CDR3 is built from 13 residues. With 7 bases removed from V and 9 bases from J, the gap between germline ends came to 16 bases. The CDR3 protein is CASTLTIRGEQFF. DNA of the CDR3: TGTGCCAGTACCCTGACTATACGGGGTGAGCAGTTCTTC.

The chain joins TRBV5-5 to TRBJ1-6; D ambiguous. V lost 5 bases and J lost 5, with 5 bases in between. Germline V CDR1 and CDR2: SGHKS, YYEKEE (reference sequence). This CDR3 spans 12 amino acids. CDR3 sequence reads: CASRVDNSPLHF. The CDR3 coding sequence is TGTGCCAGCAGGGTAGATAATTCACCCCTCCACTTT. The variable domain in full, with the rest retrieved from reference TRBV5-5 and TRBJ1-6, is DAGVTQSPTHLIKTRGQQVTLRCSPISGHKSVSWYQQVLGQGPQFIFQYYEKEERGRGNFPDRFSARQFPNYSSELNVNALLLGDSALYLCASRVDNSPLHFGNGTRLTVT.

The genes are TRBV4-1 and TRBJ1-1; weak D call: TRBD1 (5 bases). V was shortened by 0 bases and J by 8 bases, with 16 bases between the two germline ends. CDR1 MGHRA and CDR2 YSYEKL come from the germline V gene. There are 15 residues in the CDR3. DNA for the CDR3: TGCGCCAGCAGCCAAGAGGGGACTGGAGGCAGGGAAGCTTTCTTT. Translating gives CASSQEGTGGREAFF.

This clonotype showed up just once. The chain recombines TRBV12-3 or TRBV12-4 with TRBJ1-2, with D possibly being TRBD1 (6 bases). The germline V and J ends were trimmed by 3 bases and 7 bases, with 12 bases remaining between them. The CDR3 length is 13 residues. The CDR3 loop reads CASSFPGGGGYTF. In DNA, the CDR3 is TGTGCCAGCAGTTTCCCCGGAGGGGGTGGCTACACCTTC.